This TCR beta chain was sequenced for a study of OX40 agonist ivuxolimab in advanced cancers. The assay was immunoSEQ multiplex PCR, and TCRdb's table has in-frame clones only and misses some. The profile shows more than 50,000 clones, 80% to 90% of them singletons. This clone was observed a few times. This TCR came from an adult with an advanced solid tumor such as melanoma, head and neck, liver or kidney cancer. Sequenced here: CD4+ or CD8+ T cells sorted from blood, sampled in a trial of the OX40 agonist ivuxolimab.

The CDR3 loop is CASSPGTGVSPLHF. The CDR3, as DNA: TGTGCCAGCTCACCAGGGACAGGGGTCTCACCCCTCCACTTT. The chain employs TRBV18 and TRBJ1-6, with TRBD1 identical over 10 bases. Germline trimming cut 2 bases from V and 10 bases from J; bases unmatched to any gene: 2. Germline CDR1 and CDR2: KGHSH and LQKENI. The CDR3 is 14 residues long. The variable domain in full, completed from reference TRBV18 and TRBJ1-6, reads NAGVMQNPRHLVRRRGQEARLRCSPMKGHSHVYWYRQLPEEGLKFMVYLQKENIIDESGMPKERFSAEFPKEGPSILRIQQVVRGDSAAYFCASSPGTGVSPLHFGNGTRLTVT.